The 25 T cell receptor beta chains given below trace back to one sample, sequenced in a study of cytomegalovirus exposure and HLA in healthy donors. The PCR contained 60 Vbeta and 13 Jbeta primers. Some clones are missing from TCRdb's copy, which holds only in-frame ones; the method was immunoSEQ multiplex PCR. The table has around 93,000 clones, roughly 82% seen once. Source material: PBMCs. These receptors were taken from a man aged 25 to 40 in good health and CMV-seropositive.

The chain joins TRBV27 to TRBJ2-1; 8 nucleotides line up with TRBD1. V was pared by 4 bases and J by 7 bases, with 9 bases of the junction left unmatched. This CDR3 has 15 amino acids. Germline-derived CDR1 and CDR2 are MNHEY and SMNVEV (reference sequence). The CDR3 DNA reads TGTGCCAGCAGTTCCCTCGGGACAGGTCGGAATGAGCAGTTCTTC. Amino acids: CASSSLGTGRNEQFF.

This chain uses TRBV25-1 with TRBJ2-7; D perhaps matches TRBD2 (7 bases). Per germline, CDR1 MGHDK and CDR2 SYGVNS. The CDR3 is 17 residues long. Trimming removed 1 base from V and 1 base from J, with 17 bases in between. This CDR3 reads CASSESWGGGDSYEQYF. DNA of the CDR3: TGTGCCAGCAGTGAATCGTGGGGGGGCGGGGATTCCTACGAGCAGTACTTC.

This clone was recorded only once. The gene calls are TRBV7-2 and TRBJ2-1, with 11 positions matching TRBD2. From germline, CDR1 is SGHTA and CDR2 FQGNSA. The junction had 6 bases not matched to a gene; V was cut back by 5 bases and J by 6 bases. The CDR3 loop spans 15 amino acids. CDR3 loop: CASSPRLAGGNEQFF. In DNA, the CDR3 is TGTGCCAGCAGCCCGCGCCTAGCGGGAGGCAATGAGCAGTTCTTC.

The chain joins TRBV19 to TRBJ2-1; TRBD2 matches 9 bases. The germline V gene has CDR1 LNHDA and CDR2 SQIVND (reference sequence). CDR3 length: 16 residues. The V and J ends lost 1 base and 8 bases, in that order; junction bases with no gene match: 9. This chain's CDR3 is CASSIVGSGSVYEQFF. The CDR3 coding sequence is TGTGCCAGTAGTATAGTGGGTAGCGGGAGTGTCTATGAGCAGTTCTTC.

The V gene is TRBV28, the J gene TRBJ2-7; D possibly corresponds to TRBD2 (5 bases). Germline V gene data show CDR1 as MDHEN and CDR2 as SYDVKM. V was trimmed by 5 bases and J by 2 bases, leaving 13 bases between them. The CDR3 has 14 residues. The CDR3 nucleotides are TGTGCCAGCAGTCCAAGGACTCTTACCTACGAGCAGTACTTC. It codes for CASSPRTLTYEQYF.

This clone was picked up a small number of times. V gene TRBV7-9 combines with J gene TRBJ1-1; 9 nucleotides match TRBD1. V shed 5 bases, J shed 0 bases, and the junction held 4 bases outside the gene matches. The CDR3 runs 15 residues. CDR1 is SEHNR and CDR2 is FQNEAQ in the germline V gene (reference sequence). In DNA, the CDR3 is TGTGCCAGCAGCCCTACAGGGGGCTTGAACACTGAAGCTTTCTTT. Translating gives CASSPTGGLNTEAFF.

This sequence joins TRBV27 and TRBJ2-7; 10 nucleotides agree with TRBD2. The CDR3 is made up of 15 amino acids. Germline assignment: CDR1 MNHEY and CDR2 SMNVEV (reference sequence). The trim removed 5 bases at V and 0 bases at J, leaving 4 bases unmatched. The CDR3 DNA reads TGTGCCAGCAGTGCGACTAGCGGGTTCTCCTACGAGCAGTACTTC. Translated: CASSATSGFSYEQYF.

This chain connects TRBV2 to TRBJ2-5; 7 bases align to TRBD2. The closer fit of TRBJ2-7 to the DNA end suggests the J call may be wrong. The germline V gene has CDR1 SNHLY and CDR2 FYNNEI. The CDR3 has 11 amino acids. CDR3 bases: TGTGCCGGGGGGGTCTCCTACGAGCAGTACTTC. Protein sequence: CAGGVSYEQYF.

This sequence joins TRBV5-4 and TRBJ2-1, with TRBD1 matching 8 bases. V shed 0 bases and J 10 bases; nucleotides not matched to a gene: 9. CDR3 size: 15 residues. Germline lookup yields CDR1 SGHNT and CDR2 YYREEE (reference sequence). CDR3 protein: CASSLDAVGQGEQFF. The CDR3 DNA is TGTGCCAGCAGCTTGGATGCAGTAGGACAGGGAGAGCAGTTCTTC.

The V gene is TRBV14, the J gene TRBJ2-7; 11 bases fit TRBD2. The germline gives CDR1 SGHDN, CDR2 FVKESK. Trimming removed 4 bases from V and 0 bases from J; junction bases left unmatched: 5. The CDR3 is 16 residues long. The CDR3 bases are TGTGCCAGCAGCCCCTGGACTAGCGGGTCCTCCTACGAGCAGTACTTC. The encoded protein is CASSPWTSGSSYEQYF.

This chain connects TRBV10-3 to TRBJ2-1; no clear D. The CDR3 sequence is 14 residues long. V shed 0 bases and J shed 4 bases, with 7 bases lying between them. The germline CDR1 and CDR2 sequences are ENHRY and SYGVKD. CDR3 bases: TGTGCCATCAGTGAGTCAAGCCTTTACAATGAGCAGTTCTTC. Its translation: CAISESSLYNEQFF.

V is TRBV25-1 and J is TRBJ2-1; 13 bases align to TRBD2. The CDR3 consists of 16 residues. J was trimmed by 6 bases and V by 5 bases; bases with no gene match: 7. Germline assignment: CDR1 MGHDK and CDR2 SYGVNS. The CDR3 DNA is TGTGCCAGCAGTACCCTACTAGCGGGAGGGCCCAATGAGCAGTTCTTC. Its translation: CASSTLLAGGPNEQFF. The full variable domain, its missing parts supplied by reference TRBV25-1 and TRBJ2-1, is EADIYQTPRYLVIGTGKKITLECSQTMGHDKMYWYQQDPGMELHLIHYSYGVNSTEKGDLSSESTVSRIRTEHFPLTLESARPSHTSQYLCASSTLLAGGPNEQFFGPGTRLTVL.

The chain combines TRBV7-2 with TRBJ2-1; a weak D match, TRBD2 (6 bases). Germline V gives CDR1 SGHTA, CDR2 FQGNSA. The CDR3 consists of 17 residues. V shed 1 base and J shed 4 bases, with 17 bases lying between them. The CDR3 bases are TGTGCCAGCAGCTTAGTTGATCCGGGACTTTTTTACAATGAGCAGTTCTTC. The encoded protein is CASSLVDPGLFYNEQFF.

This chain links TRBV5-1 with TRBJ1-1; 7 bases map to TRBD1. The CDR3 is 14 residues long. Germline V lookup: CDR1 SGHRS, CDR2 YFSETQ. V lost 3 bases to trimming and J lost 2 bases; unmatched junction nucleotides: 4. As DNA, the CDR3 is TGCGCCAGCAGCTCTGAGGGGGCTAACACTGAAGCTTTCTTT. Translated, it gives CASSSEGANTEAFF.

CDR3 nucleotide sequence: TGTGCCAGCAGTGGGACCGTAGCGGGAGTCCACGAGCAGTACTTC. It specifies CASSGTVAGVHEQYF. J is TRBJ2-7 and V is TRBV6-1; TRBD2 aligns across 9 bases. From germline, CDR1 is MNHNS and CDR2 SASEGT. The junction had 9 bases not matched to a gene; V was cut back by 4 bases and J by 5 bases. This CDR3 is built from 15 residues.

This clone was detected only a few times. The genes are TRBV28 and TRBJ2-5, with 9 bases that match TRBD2. V lost 2 bases, J lost 7 bases, and 8 bases stayed unmatched. The CDR3 length is 15 residues. Looked up from germline, CDR1 is MDHEN and CDR2 is SYDVKM. This CDR3 reads CASSLAGGPVGTQYF. CDR3 nucleotides: TGTGCCAGCAGTTTAGCGGGAGGGCCAGTTGGGACCCAGTACTTC.

This clone was found a few times. This chain joins TRBV5-1 and TRBJ2-3; 7 positions match TRBD2. V lost 4 bases and J lost 1; bases outside the gene matches: 9. Per germline, CDR1 SGHRS and CDR2 YFSETQ. The CDR3 is 16 residues long. CDR3 in DNA: TGCGCCAGCAGCCTTAGCGCGGGAGCTCGCACAGATACGCAGTATTTT. Its protein product is CASSLSAGARTDTQYF.

The chain employs TRBV18 and TRBJ2-1, with D possibly matching TRBD2 (6 bases). This CDR3 spans 16 amino acids. With 3 bases removed from V and 7 bases from J, the gap between germline ends came to 19 bases. The V gene's germline CDR1 is KGHSH and CDR2 LQKENI. DNA for the CDR3: TGTGCCAGCTCACCCGGGGCTAGCGTTATGTGGAATGAGCAGTTCTTC. The encoded protein is CASSPGASVMWNEQFF.

V usage is TRBV9 and J usage is TRBJ2-6, with 11 bases lining up with TRBD2. The CDR3 totals 17 residues. V gave up 1 base and J gave up 3 bases; unmatched junction bases: 3. Germline CDR1 reads SGDLS; CDR2 reads YYNGEE. CDR3 amino acids: CASSVTSGRDGANVLTF. Here the CDR3 DNA reads TGTGCCAGCAGCGTAACTAGCGGGAGAGATGGGGCCAACGTCCTGACTTTC.

This clone was found a few times. The chain employs TRBV5-1 and TRBJ2-7, with D perhaps matching TRBD2 (6 bases). V was trimmed by 0 bases and J by 4 bases, leaving 17 bases between them. The CDR3 runs to 16 residues. Germline V gives CDR1 SGHRS, CDR2 YFSETQ. The CDR3 DNA follows: TGCGCCAGCAGCTTGGCGGGGACTCCGGGTCAGTACGAGCAGTACTTC. The encoded protein is CASSLAGTPGQYEQYF.

This clone was found a few times. The chain has TRBV2 and TRBJ1-1, with 9 positions matching TRBD1. CDR1 and CDR2 (germline): SNHLY, FYNNEI. This CDR3 contains 14 residues. The ends lost 5 bases at V and 5 bases at J; junction bases unmatched: 6. The CDR3 protein is CASSPSTGGTEAFF. DNA of the CDR3: TGTGCCAGCAGTCCGTCGACAGGGGGAACTGAAGCTTTCTTT.

The genes are TRBV28 and TRBJ1-5; 9 bases align to TRBD1. Germline CDR1 and CDR2: MDHEN and SYDVKM. Trimming removed 4 bases from V and 7 bases from J; junction bases left unmatched: 11. The CDR3 is 16 residues long. The CDR3 sequence: CASSYAAGQGEQPQHF. In nucleotides, the CDR3 is TGTGCCAGCAGTTATGCCGCGGGACAGGGAGAACAGCCCCAGCATTTT.

This clone was detected once. The chain links TRBV28 to TRBJ2-7, with D possibly matching TRBD1 (5 bases). Germline CDR1 MDHEN, CDR2 SYDVKM. The CDR3 spans 15 residues. Trimming shortened V by 5 bases and J by 2 bases, and 16 bases separated the two germline ends. The CDR3 sequence is CASSMAGKVTYEQYF. CDR3 bases: TGTGCCAGCAGTATGGCAGGGAAGGTTACCTACGAGCAGTACTTC.

The rearrangement uses TRBV7-9 and TRBJ2-7; 11 nucleotides agree with TRBD2. This CDR3 comprises 15 residues. Germline V gene lookup returns CDR1 SEHNR and CDR2 FQNEAQ (reference sequence). V was clipped by 6 bases and J by 6 bases; unmatched bases: 10. This CDR3 reads CASSPVAGGPTEQYF. The CDR3 region has the DNA TGTGCCAGCAGTCCCGTAGCGGGAGGGCCAACCGAGCAGTACTTC.

This chain joins TRBV10-1 and TRBJ1-5; the D is unclear. Trimming removed 3 bases from V and 9 bases from J, with 12 bases in between. Germline V gene lookup returns CDR1 WNHNN and CDR2 SYGVQD (reference sequence). The CDR3 is made up of 13 amino acids. The CDR3 here is CASSDSVSGPQHF. The CDR3 DNA reads as TGCGCCAGCAGTGATTCCGTCAGCGGGCCCCAGCATTTT.